The sequence of this T cell receptor (beta chain) was determined in a study of post-analysis software for immune sequencing data. Notes on this clonotype: Antigen specificity is unknown.

Trimming removed 5 bases from V and 0 bases from J, with 11 bases in between. The CDR3 has 15 residues. CDR1 and CDR2 from the germline V gene are SGHTA and FQGNSA. Overall study findings and caveats: Patients carried roughly 5 TRBV segments more frequently than controls did, and TRBV5-6, TRBV5-1 and TRBV20-1 were among them.

Unique molecular identifiers were present in the TCR beta cDNA libraries. One entry per CDR3 protein, called by TCRdb with MiXCR from the PCR reads. The sample includes roughly 650,000 distinct CDR3 sequences, 55% to 60% of them seen just once. This receptor was obtained from a girl under 10 years old with multiple sclerosis. This sequence joins TRBV7-2 and TRBJ2-4, with D hard to call. Sample: blood. The CDR3, as DNA: TGTGCCAGCAGCCCAACGGACCTAGCCAAAAACATTCAGTACTTC. Protein sequence: CASSPTDLAKNIQYF.